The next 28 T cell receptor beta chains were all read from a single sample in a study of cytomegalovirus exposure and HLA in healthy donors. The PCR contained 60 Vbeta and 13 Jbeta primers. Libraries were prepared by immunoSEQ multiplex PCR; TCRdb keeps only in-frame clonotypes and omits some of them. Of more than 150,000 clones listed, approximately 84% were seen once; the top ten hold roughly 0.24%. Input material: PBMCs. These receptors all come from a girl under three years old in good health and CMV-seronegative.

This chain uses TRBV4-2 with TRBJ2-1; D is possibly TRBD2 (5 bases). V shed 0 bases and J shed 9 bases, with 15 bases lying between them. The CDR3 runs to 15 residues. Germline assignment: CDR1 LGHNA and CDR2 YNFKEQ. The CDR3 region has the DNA TGTGCCAGCAGCCAAGACACTAGTCGGTCGAGTGAGCAGTTCTTC. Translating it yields CASSQDTSRSSEQFF.

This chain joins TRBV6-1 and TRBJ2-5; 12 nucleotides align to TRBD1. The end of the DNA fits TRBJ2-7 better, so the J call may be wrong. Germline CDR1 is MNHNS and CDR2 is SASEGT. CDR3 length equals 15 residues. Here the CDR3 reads CASSEPGQGASEQYF. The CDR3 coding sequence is TGTGCCAGCAGCGAGCCGGGACAGGGGGCCTCCGAGCAGTACTTC.

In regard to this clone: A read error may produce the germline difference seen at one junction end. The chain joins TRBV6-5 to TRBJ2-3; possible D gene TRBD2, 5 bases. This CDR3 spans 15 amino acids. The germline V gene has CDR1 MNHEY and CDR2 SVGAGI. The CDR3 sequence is CVSSYHGLGTDTQYF. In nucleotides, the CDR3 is TGTGTCAGCAGTTACCACGGACTCGGCACAGATACGCAGTATTTT.

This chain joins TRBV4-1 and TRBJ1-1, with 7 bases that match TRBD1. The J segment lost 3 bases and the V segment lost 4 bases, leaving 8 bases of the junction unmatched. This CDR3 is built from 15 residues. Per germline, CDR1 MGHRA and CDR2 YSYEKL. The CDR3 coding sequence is TGCGCCAGCAGCCCAGTCGACAGGGCCCACACTGAAGCTTTCTTT. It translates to CASSPVDRAHTEAFF.

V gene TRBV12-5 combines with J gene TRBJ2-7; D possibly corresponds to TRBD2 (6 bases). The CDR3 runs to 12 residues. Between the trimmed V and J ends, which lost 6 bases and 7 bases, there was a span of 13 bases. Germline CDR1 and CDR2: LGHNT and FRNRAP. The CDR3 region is CASGNPSGEQYF. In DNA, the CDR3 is TGTGCTAGTGGCAACCCCAGCGGGGAGCAGTACTTC.

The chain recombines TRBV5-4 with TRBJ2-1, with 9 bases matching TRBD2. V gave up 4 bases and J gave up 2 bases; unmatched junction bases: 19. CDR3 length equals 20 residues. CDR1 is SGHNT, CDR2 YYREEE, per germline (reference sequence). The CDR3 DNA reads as TGTGCCAGCAGCCGTATAGTGTTGTCTAGCGGGAAGAACCCCTACAATGAGCAGTTCTTC. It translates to CASSRIVLSSGKNPYNEQFF.

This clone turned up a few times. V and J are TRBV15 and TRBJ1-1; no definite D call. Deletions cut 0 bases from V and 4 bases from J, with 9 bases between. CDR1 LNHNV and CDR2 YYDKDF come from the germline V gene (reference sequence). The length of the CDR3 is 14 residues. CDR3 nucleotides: TGTGCCACCAGCAGAGAGCCTACTAGCACTGAAGCTTTCTTT. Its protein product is CATSREPTSTEAFF.

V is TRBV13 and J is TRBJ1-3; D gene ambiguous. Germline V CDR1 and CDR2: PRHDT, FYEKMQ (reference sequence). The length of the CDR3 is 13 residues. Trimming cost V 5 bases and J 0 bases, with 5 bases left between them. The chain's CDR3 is CASSRSSGNTIYF. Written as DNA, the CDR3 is TGTGCCAGCAGCCGGTCCTCTGGAAACACCATATATTTT.

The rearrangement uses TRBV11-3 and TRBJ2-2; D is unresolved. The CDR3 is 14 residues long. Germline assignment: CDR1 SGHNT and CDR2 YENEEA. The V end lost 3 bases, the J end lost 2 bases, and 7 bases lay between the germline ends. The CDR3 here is CASSFQTNTGELFF. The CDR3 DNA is TGTGCCAGCAGCTTCCAGACTAACACCGGGGAGCTGTTTTTT.

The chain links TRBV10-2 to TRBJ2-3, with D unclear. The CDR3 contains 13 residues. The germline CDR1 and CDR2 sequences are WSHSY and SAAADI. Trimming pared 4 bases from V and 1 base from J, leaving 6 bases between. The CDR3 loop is CASSVPGTDTQYF. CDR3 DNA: TGCGCCAGCAGTGTTCCCGGCACAGATACGCAGTATTTT.

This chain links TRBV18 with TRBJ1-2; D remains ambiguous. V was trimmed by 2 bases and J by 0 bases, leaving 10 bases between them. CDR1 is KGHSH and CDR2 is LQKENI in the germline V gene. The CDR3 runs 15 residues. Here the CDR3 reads CASSPGYGANYGYTF. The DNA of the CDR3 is TGTGCCAGCTCACCAGGGTACGGAGCTAACTATGGCTACACCTTC.

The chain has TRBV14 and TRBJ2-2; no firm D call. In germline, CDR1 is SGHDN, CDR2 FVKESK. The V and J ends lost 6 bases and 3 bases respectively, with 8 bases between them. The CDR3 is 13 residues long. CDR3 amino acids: CASRRLDTGELFF. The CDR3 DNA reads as TGTGCCAGCAGGCGACTCGACACCGGGGAGCTGTTTTTT.

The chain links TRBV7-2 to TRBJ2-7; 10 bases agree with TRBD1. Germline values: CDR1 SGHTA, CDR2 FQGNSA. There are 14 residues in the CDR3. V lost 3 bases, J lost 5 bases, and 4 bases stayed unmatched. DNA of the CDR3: TGTGCCAGCAGCTTCGGACAGGGGGTGAACGAGCAGTACTTC. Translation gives CASSFGQGVNEQYF. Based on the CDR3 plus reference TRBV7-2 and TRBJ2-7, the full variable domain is GAGVSQSPSNKVTEKGKDVELRCDPISGHTALYWYRQSLGQGLEFLIYFQGNSAPDKSGLPSDRFSAERTGGSVSTLTIQRTQQEDSAVYLCASSFGQGVNEQYFGPGTRLTVT.

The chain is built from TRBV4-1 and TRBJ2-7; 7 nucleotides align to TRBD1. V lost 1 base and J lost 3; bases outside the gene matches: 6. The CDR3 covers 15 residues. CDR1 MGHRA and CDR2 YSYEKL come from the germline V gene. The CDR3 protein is CASSQAQGEGYEQYF. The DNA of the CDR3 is TGCGCCAGCAGCCAAGCGCAGGGGGAAGGCTACGAGCAGTACTTC.

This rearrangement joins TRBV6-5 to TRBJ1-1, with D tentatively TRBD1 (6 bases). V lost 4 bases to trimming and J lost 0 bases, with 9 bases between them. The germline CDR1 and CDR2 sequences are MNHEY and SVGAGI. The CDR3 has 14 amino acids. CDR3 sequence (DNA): TGTGCCAGCAGTTTACAGGGATTGAACACTGAAGCTTTCTTT. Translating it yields CASSLQGLNTEAFF.

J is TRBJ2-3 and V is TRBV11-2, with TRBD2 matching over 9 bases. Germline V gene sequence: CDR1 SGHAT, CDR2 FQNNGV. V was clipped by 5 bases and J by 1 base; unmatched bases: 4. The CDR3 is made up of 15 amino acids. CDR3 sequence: CASSPRTSGTDTQYF. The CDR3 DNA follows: TGTGCCAGCAGCCCCCGGACTAGCGGCACAGATACGCAGTATTTT. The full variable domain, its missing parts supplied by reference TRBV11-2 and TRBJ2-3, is EAGVAQSPRYKIIEKRQSVAFWCNPISGHATLYWYQQILGQGPKLLIQFQNNGVVDDSQLPKDRFSAERLKGVDSTLKIQPAKLEDSAVYLCASSPRTSGTDTQYFGPGTRLTVL.

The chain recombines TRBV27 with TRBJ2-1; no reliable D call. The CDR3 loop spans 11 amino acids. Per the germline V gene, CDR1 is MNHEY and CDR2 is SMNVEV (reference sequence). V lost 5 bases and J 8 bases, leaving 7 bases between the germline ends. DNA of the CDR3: TGTGCCAGCAGTCCCTTCCATGAGCAGTTCTTC. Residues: CASSPFHEQFF.

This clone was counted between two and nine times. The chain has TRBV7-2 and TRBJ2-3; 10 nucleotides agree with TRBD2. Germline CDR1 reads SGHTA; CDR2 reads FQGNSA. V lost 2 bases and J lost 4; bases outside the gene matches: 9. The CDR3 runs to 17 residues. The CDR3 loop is CASSLIPQRGGADTQYF. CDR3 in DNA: TGTGCCAGCAGCTTAATTCCCCAGCGGGGGGGCGCAGATACGCAGTATTTT.

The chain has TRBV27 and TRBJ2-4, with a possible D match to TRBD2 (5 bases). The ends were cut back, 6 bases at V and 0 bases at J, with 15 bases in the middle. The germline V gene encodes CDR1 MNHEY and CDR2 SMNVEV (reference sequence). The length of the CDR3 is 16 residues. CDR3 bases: TGTGCCAGCAGGGCCTTAGGACTGGTAGCCAAAAACATTCAGTACTTC. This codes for CASRALGLVAKNIQYF.

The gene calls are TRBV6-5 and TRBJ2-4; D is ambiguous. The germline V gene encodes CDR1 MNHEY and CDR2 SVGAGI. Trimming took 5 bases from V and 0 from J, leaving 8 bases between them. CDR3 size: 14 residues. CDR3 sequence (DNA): TGTGCCAGCAGTACAAACCTAGCCAAAAACATTCAGTACTTC. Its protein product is CASSTNLAKNIQYF.

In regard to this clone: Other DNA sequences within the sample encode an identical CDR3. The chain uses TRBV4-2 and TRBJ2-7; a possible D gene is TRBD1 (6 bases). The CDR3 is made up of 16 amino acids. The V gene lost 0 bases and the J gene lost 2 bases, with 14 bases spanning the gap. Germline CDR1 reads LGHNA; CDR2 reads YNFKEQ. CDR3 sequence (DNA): TGTGCCAGCAGCCAAGATCTAGGACAGCTAACCTACGAGCAGTACTTC. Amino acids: CASSQDLGQLTYEQYF.

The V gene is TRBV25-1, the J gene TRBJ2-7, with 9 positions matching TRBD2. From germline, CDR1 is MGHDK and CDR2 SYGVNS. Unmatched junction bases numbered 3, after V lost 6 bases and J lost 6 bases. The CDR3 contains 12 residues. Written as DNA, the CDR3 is TGTGCCAGCAGACTAGCGGGTCCCGAGCAGTACTTC. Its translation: CASRLAGPEQYF.

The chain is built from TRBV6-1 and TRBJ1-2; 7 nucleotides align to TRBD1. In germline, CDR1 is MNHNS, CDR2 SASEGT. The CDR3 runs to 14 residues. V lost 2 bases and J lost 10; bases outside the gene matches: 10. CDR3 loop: CASSEWGPQGTYTF. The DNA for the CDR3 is TGTGCCAGCAGTGAATGGGGCCCACAGGGGACCTACACCTTC.

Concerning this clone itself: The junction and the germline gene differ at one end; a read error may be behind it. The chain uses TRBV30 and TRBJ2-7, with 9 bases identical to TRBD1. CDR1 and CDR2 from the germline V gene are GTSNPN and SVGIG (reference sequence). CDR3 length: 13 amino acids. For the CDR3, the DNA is TGTGCCTGGAGTGTAAATCCCGGGACAGGGAAGTTCTTC. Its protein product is CAWSVNPGTGKFF.

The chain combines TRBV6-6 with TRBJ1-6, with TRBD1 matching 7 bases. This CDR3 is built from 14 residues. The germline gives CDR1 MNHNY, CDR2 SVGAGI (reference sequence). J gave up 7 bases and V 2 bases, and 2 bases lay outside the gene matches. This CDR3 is CASSYRGRNSPLHF. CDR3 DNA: TGTGCCAGCAGTTACAGGGGGCGGAATTCACCCCTCCACTTT.

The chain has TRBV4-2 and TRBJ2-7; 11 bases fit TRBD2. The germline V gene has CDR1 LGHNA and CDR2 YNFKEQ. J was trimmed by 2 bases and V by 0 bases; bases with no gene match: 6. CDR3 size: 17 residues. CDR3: CASSQEAGLAGAYEQYF. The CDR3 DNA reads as TGTGCCAGCAGCCAAGAAGCCGGACTAGCGGGTGCCTACGAGCAGTACTTC.

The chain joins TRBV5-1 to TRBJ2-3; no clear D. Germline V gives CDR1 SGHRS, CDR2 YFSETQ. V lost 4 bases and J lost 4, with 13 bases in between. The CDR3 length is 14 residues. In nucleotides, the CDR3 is TGCGCCAGCAGCCCAGGTATTTCGCCAGATACGCAGTATTTT. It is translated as CASSPGISPDTQYF.

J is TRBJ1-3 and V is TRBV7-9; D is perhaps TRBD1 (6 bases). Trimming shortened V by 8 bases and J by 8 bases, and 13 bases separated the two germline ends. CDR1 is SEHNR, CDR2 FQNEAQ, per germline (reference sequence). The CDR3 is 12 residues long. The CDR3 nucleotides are TGTGCCAGCCACAGCCGACAGGACACCATATATTTT. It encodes CASHSRQDTIYF.